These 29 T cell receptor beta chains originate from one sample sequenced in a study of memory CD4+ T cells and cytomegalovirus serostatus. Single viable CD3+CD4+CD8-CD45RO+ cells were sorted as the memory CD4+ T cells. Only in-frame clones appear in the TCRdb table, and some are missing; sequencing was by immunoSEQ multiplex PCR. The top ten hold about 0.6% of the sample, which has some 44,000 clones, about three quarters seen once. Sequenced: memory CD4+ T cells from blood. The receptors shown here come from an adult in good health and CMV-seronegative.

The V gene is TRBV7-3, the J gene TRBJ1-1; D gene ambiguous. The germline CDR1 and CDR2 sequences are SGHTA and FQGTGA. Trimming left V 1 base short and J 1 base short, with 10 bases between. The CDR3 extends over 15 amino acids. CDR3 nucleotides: TGTGCCAGCAGCTTAATGGGTATGACGAACACTGAAGCTTTCTTT. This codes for CASSLMGMTNTEAFF.

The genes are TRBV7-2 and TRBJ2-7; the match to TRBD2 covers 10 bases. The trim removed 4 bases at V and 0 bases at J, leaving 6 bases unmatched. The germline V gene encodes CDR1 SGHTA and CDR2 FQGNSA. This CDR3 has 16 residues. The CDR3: CASSSRSSGSSYEQYF. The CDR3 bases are TGTGCCAGCAGCTCGAGATCTAGCGGGAGCTCCTACGAGCAGTACTTC.

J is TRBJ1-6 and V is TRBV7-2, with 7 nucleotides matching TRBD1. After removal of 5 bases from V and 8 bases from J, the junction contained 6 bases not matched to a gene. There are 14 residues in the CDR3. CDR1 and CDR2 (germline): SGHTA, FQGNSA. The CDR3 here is CASSLGGKDSPLHF. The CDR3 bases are TGTGCCAGCAGCCTAGGGGGCAAGGATTCACCCCTCCACTTT.

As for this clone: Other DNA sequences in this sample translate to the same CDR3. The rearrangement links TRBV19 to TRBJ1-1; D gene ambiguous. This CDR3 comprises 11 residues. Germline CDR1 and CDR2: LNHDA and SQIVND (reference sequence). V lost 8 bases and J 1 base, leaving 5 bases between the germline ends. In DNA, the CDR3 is TGTGCCAGTCGGGGGAACACTGAAGCTTTCTTT. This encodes CASRGNTEAFF.

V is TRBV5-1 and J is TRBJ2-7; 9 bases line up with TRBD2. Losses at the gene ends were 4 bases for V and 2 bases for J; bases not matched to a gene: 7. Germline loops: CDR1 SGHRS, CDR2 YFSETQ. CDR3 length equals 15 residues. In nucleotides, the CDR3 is TGCGCCAGCAGCCTAGATAGCGGGGGCCCCTACGAGCAGTACTTC. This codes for CASSLDSGGPYEQYF.

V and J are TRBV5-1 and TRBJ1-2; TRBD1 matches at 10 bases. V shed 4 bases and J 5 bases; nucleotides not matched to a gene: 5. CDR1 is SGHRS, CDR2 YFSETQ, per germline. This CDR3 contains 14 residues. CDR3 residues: CASSRGQGNYGYTF. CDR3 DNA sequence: TGCGCCAGCAGCAGGGGACAGGGGAATTATGGCTACACCTTC.

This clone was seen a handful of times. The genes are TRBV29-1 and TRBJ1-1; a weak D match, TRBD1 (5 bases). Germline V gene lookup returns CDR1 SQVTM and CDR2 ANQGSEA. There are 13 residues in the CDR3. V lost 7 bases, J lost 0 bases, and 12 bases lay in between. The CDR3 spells CSGSRTLNTEAFF. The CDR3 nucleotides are TGCAGCGGGAGCAGGACACTGAACACTGAAGCTTTCTTT.

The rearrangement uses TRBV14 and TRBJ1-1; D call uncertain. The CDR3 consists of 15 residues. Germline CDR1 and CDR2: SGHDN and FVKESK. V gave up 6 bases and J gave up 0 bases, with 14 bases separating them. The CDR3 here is CASRPPRVLNTEAFF. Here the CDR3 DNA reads TGTGCCAGCAGACCCCCGAGGGTGCTGAACACTGAAGCTTTCTTT.

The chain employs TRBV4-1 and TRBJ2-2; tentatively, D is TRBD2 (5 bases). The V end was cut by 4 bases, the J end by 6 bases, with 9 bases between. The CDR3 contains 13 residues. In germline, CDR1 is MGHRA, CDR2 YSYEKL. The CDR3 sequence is CASSPTRAGELFF. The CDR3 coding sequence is TGCGCCAGCAGCCCAACTAGGGCCGGGGAGCTGTTTTTT.

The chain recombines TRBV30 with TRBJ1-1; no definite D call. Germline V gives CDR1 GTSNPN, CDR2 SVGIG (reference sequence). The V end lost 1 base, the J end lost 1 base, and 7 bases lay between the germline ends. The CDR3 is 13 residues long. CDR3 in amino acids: CAWSAFWNTEAFF. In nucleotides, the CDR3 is TGTGCCTGGAGTGCCTTCTGGAACACTGAAGCTTTCTTT. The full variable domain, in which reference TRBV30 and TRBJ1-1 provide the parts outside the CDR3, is SQTIHQWPATLVQPVGSPLSLECTVEGTSNPNLYWYRQAAGRGLQLLFYSVGIGQISSEVPQNLSASRPQDRQFILSSKKLLLSDSGFYLCAWSAFWNTEAFFGQGTRLTVV.

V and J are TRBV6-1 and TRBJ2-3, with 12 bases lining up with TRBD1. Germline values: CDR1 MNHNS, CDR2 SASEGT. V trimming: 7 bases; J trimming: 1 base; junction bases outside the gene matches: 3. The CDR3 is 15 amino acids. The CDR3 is CASIRDRGRTDTQYF. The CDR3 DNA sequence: TGTGCCAGCATTCGGGACAGGGGGCGCACAGATACGCAGTATTTT.

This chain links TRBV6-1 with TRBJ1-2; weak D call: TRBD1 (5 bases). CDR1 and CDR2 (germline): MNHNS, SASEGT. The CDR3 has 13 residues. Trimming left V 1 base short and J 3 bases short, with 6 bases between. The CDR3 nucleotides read TGTGCCAGCAGTGAAGGAGGGGACTATGGCTACACCTTC. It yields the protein CASSEGGDYGYTF.

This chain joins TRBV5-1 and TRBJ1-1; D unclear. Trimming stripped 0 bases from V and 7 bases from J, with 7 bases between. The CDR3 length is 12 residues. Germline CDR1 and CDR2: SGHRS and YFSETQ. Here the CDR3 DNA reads TGCGCCAGCAGCTTGGCGGGGAGTGAAGCTTTCTTT. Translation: CASSLAGSEAFF.

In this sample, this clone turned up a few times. The CDR3 DNA reads as TGTGCCAGCAGCTCACCACCGGGACGGCAGAATTCACCCCTCCACTTT. The encoded protein is CASSSPPGRQNSPLHF. The chain combines TRBV7-2 with TRBJ1-6, with D perhaps TRBD1 (5 bases). The CDR3 spans 16 residues. Trimming removed 4 bases at V and 7 bases at J, with 17 bases between. Germline CDR1 reads SGHTA; CDR2 reads FQGNSA.

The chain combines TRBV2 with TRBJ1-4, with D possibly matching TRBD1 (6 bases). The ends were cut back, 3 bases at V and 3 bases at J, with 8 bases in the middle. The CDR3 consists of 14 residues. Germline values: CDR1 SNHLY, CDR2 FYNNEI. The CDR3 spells CASSEGASNEKLFF. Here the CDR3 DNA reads TGTGCCAGCAGTGAGGGGGCGTCTAATGAAAAACTGTTTTTT.

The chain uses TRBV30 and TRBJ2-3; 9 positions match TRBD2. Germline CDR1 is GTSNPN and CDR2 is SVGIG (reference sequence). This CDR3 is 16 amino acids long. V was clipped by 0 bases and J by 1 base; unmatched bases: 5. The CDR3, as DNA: TGTGCCTGGAGTGTATTTAGCGGGGGCCGCACAGATACGCAGTATTTT. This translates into CAWSVFSGGRTDTQYF.

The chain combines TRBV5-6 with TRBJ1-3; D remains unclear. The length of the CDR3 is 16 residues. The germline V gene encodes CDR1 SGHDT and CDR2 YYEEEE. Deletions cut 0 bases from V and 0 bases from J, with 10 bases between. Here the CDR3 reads CASSLGSVPSGNTIYF. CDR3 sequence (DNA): TGTGCCAGCAGCTTGGGCTCTGTGCCCTCTGGAAACACCATATATTTT.

The CDR3 coding sequence is TGTGCCAGCATGGATGGAGGGGGTCCAGCGGAGACCCAGTACTTC. Residues: CASMDGGGPAETQYF. The chain couples TRBV19 to TRBJ2-5, with D perhaps assigned TRBD1 or TRBD2 (6 bases each). The germline V gene has CDR1 LNHDA and CDR2 SQIVND (reference sequence). The CDR3 loop spans 15 amino acids. The V and J ends lost 9 bases and 5 bases respectively, with 22 bases between them. The full variable domain, its missing parts supplied by reference TRBV19 and TRBJ2-5, is DGGITQSPKYLFRKEGQNVTLSCEQNLNHDAMYWYRQDPGQGLRLIYYSQIVNDFQKGDIAEGYSVSREKKESFPLTVTSAQKNPTAFYLCASMDGGGPAETQYFGPGTRLLVL.

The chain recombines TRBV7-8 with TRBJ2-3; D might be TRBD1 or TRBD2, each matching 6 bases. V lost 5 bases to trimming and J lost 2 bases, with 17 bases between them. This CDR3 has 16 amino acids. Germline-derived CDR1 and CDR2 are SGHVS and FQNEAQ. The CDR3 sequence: CASSNHRGVDTDTQYF. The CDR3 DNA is TGTGCCAGCAGCAACCATAGGGGGGTGGACACAGATACGCAGTATTTT. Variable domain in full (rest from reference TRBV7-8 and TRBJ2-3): GAGVSQSPRYKVAKRGQDVALRCDPISGHVSLFWYQQALGQGPEFLTYFQNEAQLDKSGLPSDRFFAERPEGSVSTLKIQRTQQEDSAVYLCASSNHRGVDTDTQYFGPGTRLTVL.

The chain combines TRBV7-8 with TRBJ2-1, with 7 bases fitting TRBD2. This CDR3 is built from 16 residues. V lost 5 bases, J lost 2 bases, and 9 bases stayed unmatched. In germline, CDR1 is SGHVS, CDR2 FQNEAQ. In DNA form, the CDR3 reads TGTGCCAGCAGCCCGAAGCGGGGTAGGGCCTACAATGAGCAGTTCTTC. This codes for CASSPKRGRAYNEQFF.

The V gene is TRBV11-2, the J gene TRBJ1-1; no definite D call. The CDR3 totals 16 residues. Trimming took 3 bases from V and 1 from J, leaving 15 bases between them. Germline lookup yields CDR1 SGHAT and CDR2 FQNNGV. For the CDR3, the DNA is TGTGCCAGCAGCTTTGCCGATAGGGCGACGAACACTGAAGCTTTCTTT. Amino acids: CASSFADRATNTEAFF.

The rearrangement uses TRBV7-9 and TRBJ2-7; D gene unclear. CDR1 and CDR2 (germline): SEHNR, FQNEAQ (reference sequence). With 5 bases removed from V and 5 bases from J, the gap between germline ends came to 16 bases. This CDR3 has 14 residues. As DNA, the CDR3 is TGTGCCAGCAGCCCGCATCCGCTGGTCCACGAGCAGTACTTC. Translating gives CASSPHPLVHEQYF.

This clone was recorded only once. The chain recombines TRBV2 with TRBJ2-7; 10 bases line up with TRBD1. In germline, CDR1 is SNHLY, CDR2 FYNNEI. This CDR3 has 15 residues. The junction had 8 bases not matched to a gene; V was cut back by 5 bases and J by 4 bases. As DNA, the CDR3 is TGTGCCAGCAGTAAGACAGGGGGCGCGGGATACGAGCAGTACTTC. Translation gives CASSKTGGAGYEQYF.

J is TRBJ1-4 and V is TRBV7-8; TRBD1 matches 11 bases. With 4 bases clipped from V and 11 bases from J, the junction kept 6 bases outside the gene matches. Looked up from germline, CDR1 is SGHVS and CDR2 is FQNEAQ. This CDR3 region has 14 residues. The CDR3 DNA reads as TGTGCCAGCAGCTGGGACAGGGGGACAACGAAACTGTTTTTT. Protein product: CASSWDRGTTKLFF.

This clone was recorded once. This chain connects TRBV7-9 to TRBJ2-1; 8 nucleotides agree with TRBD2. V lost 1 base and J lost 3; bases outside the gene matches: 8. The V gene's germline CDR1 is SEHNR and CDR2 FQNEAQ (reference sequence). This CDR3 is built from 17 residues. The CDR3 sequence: CASSLGVGRGDYNEQFF. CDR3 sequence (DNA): TGTGCCAGCAGCTTAGGTGTTGGGCGGGGGGACTACAATGAGCAGTTCTTC.

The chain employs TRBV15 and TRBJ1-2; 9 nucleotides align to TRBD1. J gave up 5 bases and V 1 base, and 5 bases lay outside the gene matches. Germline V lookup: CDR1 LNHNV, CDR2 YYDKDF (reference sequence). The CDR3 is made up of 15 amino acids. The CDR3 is CATSRATGGGYGYTF. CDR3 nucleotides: TGTGCCACCAGCAGAGCAACAGGGGGCGGGTATGGCTACACCTTC.

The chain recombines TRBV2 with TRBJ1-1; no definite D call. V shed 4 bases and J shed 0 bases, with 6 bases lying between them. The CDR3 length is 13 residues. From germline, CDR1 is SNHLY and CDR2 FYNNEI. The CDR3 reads CASSGEMNTEAFF. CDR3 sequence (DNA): TGTGCCAGCAGTGGGGAGATGAACACTGAAGCTTTCTTT.

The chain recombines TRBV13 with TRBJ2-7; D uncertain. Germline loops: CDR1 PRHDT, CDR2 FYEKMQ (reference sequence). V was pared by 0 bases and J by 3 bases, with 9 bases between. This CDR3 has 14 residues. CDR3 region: CASSLGRVSYEQYF. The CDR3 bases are TGTGCCAGCAGCTTAGGAAGGGTTAGCTACGAGCAGTACTTC.

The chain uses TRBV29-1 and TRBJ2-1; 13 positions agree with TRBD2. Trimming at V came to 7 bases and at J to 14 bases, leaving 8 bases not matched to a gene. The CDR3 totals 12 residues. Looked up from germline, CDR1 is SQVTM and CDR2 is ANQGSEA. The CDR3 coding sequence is TGCAGCGCTACTAGCGGGGGGGCCCGGGAGTTCTTC. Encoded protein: CSATSGGAREFF.